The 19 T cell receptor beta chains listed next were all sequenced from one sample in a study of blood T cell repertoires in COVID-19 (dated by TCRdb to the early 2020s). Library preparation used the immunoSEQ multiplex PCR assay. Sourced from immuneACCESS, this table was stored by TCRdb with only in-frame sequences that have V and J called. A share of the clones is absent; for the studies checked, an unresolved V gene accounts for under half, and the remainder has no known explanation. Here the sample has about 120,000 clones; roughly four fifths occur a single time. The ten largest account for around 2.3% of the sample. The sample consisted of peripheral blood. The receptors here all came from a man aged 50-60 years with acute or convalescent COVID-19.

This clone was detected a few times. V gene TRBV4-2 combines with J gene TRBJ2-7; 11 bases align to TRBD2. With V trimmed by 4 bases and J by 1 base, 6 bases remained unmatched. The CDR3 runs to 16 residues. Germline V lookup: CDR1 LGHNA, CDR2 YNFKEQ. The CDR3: CASSPPRTSGSYEQYF. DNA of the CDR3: TGTGCCAGCAGCCCTCCGAGGACTAGCGGGTCCTACGAGCAGTACTTC.

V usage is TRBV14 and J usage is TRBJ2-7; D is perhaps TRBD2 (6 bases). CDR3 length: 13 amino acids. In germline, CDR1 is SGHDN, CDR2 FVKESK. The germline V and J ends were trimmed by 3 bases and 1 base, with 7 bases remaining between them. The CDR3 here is CASSHRGSYEQYF. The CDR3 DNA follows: TGTGCCAGCAGCCACCGGGGGTCCTACGAGCAGTACTTC.

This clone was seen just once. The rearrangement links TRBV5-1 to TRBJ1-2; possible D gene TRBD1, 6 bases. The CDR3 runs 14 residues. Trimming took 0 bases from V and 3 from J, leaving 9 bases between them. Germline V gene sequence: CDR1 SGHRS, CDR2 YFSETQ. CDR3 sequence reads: CASSLDRVDYGYTF. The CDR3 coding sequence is TGCGCCAGCAGCTTGGACAGGGTCGACTATGGCTACACCTTC.

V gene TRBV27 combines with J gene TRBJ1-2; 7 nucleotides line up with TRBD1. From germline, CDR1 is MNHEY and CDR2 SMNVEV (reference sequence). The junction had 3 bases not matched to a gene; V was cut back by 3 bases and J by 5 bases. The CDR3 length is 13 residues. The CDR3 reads CASSFSGGYGYTF. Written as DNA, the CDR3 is TGTGCCAGCAGTTTCTCAGGGGGGTATGGCTACACCTTC.

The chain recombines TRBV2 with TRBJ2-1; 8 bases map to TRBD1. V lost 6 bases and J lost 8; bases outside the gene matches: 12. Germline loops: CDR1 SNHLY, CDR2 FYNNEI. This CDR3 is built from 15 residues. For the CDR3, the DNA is TGTGCCAGCAGCCGAGGGGGACAGGTCTTCGATGAGCAGTTCTTC. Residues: CASSRGGQVFDEQFF.

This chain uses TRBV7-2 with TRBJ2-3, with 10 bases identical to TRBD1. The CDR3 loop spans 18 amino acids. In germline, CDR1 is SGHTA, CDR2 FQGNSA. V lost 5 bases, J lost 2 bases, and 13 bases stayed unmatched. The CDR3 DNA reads TGTGCCAGCAGCCGGGGGACAGGGGCTATCTCCAACACAGATACGCAGTATTTT. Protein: CASSRGTGAISNTDTQYF.

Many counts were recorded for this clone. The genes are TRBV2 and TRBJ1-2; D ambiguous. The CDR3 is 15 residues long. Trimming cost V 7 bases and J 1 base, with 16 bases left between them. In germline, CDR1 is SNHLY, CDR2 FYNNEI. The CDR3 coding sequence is TGTGCCAGCAAGTTAGTTGCCTTATATAACTATGGCTACACCTTC. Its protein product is CASKLVALYNYGYTF.

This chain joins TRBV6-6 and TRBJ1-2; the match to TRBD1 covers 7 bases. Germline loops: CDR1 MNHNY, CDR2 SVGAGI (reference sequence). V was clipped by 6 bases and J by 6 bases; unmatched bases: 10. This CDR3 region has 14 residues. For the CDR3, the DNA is TGTGCCAGCAGGGATACAGGGGAGCGGCATGGCTACACCTTC. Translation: CASRDTGERHGYTF.

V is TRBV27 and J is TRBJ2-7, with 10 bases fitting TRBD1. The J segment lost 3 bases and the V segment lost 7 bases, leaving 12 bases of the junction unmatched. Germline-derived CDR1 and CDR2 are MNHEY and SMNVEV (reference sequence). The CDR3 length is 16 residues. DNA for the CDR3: TGTGCCAGCACCGATAGCCCCGGGACAGGGGACTACGAGCAGTACTTC. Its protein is CASTDSPGTGDYEQYF.

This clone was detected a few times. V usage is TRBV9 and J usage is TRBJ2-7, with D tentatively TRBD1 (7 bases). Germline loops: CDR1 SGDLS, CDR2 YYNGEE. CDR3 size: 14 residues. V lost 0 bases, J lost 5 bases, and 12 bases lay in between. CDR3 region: CASSVEGGGDEQYF. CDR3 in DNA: TGTGCCAGCAGCGTAGAAGGGGGCGGGGACGAGCAGTACTTC. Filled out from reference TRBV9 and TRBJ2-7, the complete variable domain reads DSGVTQTPKHLITATGQRVTLRCSPRSGDLSVYWYQQSLDQGLQFLIQYYNGEERAKGNILERFSAQQFPDLHSELNLSSLELGDSALYFCASSVEGGGDEQYFGPGTRLTVT.

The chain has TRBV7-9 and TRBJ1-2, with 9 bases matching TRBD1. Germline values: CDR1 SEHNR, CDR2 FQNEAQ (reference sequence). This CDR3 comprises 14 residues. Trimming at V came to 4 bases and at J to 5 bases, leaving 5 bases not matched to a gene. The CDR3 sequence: CASSYRDREYGYTF. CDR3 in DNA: TGTGCCAGCAGCTACCGGGACAGGGAGTATGGCTACACCTTC.

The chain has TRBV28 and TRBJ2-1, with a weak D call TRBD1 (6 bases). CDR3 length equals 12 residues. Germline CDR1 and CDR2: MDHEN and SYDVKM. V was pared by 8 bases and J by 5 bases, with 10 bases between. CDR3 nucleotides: TGTGCCAGCGGGGGCGCGCACAATGAGCAGTTCTTC. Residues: CASGGAHNEQFF.

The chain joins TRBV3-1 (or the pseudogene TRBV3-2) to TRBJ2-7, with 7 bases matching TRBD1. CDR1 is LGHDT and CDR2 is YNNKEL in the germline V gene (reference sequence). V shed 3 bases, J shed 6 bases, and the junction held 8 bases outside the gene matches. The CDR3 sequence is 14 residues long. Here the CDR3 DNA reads TGTGCCAGCAGCCACCCAGGGGGTTCGGCCGAGCAGTACTTC. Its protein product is CASSHPGGSAEQYF.

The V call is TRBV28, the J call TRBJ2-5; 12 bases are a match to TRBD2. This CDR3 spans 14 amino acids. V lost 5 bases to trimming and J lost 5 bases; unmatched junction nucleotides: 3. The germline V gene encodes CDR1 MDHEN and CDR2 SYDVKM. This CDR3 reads CASSGLAGWETQYF. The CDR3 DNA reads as TGTGCCAGCAGTGGACTAGCGGGATGGGAGACCCAGTACTTC. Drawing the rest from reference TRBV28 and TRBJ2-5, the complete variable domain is DVKVTQSSRYLVKRTGEKVFLECVQDMDHENMFWYRQDPGLGLRLIYFSYDVKMKEKGDIPEGYSVSREKKERFSLILESASTNQTSMYLCASSGLAGWETQYFGPGTRLLVL.

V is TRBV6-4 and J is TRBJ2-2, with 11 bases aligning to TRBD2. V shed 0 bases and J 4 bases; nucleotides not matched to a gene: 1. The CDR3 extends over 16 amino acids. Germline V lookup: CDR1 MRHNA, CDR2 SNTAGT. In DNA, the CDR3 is TGTGCCAGCAGTGACTCTAGCGGGAGGGCCACCGGGGAGCTGTTTTTT. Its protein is CASSDSSGRATGELFF.

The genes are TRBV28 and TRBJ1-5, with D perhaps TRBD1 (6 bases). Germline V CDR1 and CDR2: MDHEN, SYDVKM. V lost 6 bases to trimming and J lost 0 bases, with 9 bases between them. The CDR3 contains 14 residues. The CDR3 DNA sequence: TGTGCCAGCAGCGGGACATATAGCAATCAGCCCCAGCATTTT. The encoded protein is CASSGTYSNQPQHF.

The CDR3 DNA sequence: TGTGCCAGCAGCTTCCCGAGCGGGGGACTAGAGACCCAGTACTTC. This sequence encodes CASSFPSGGLETQYF. The chain recombines TRBV13 with TRBJ2-5; 8 bases fit TRBD2. In germline, CDR1 is PRHDT, CDR2 FYEKMQ (reference sequence). CDR3 length: 15 residues. Trimming cost V 3 bases and J 4 bases; bases outside gene matches: 7. Supplemented by reference TRBV13 and TRBJ2-5, the full variable domain reads AAGVIQSPRHLIKEKRETATLKCYPIPRHDTVYWYQQGPGQDPQFLISFYEKMQSDKGSIPDRFSAQQFSDYHSELNMSSLELGDSALYFCASSFPSGGLETQYFGPGTRLLVL.

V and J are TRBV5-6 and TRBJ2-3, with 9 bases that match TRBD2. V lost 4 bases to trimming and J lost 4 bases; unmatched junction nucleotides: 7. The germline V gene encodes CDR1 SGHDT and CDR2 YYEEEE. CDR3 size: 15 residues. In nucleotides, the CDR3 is TGTGCCAGCAGCAACGATCGCGGGGGGGCAGATACGCAGTATTTT. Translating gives CASSNDRGGADTQYF.

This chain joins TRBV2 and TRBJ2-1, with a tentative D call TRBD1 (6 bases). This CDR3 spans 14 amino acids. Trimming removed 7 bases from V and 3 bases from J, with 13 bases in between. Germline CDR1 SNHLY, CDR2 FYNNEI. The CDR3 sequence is CASTSRGGYNEQFF. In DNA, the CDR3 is TGTGCCAGCACCAGTCGAGGGGGCTACAATGAGCAGTTCTTC.